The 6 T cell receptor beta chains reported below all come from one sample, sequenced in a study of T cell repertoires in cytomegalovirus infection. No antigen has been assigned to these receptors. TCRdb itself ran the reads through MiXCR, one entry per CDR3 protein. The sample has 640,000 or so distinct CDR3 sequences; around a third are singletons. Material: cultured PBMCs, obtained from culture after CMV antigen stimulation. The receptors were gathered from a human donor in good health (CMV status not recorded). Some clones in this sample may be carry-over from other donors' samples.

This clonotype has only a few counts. The CDR3 is CSAPLTANEQFF. The DNA of the CDR3 is TGCAGTGCTCCCCTGACAGCAAATGAGCAGTTCTTC. The chain has TRBV20-1 and TRBJ2-1; a possible D gene is TRBD1 (5 bases). V was trimmed by 5 bases and J by 7 bases, leaving 12 bases between them. CDR1 is DFQATT, CDR2 SNEGSKA, per germline (reference sequence). The CDR3 is 12 amino acids.

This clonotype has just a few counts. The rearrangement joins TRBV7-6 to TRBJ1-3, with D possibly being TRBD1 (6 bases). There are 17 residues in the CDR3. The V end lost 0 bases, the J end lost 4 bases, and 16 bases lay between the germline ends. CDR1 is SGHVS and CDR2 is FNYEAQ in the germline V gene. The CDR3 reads CASSLAGTSDWGNTIYF. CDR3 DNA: TGTGCCAGCAGCTTAGCGGGGACAAGCGACTGGGGAAACACCATATATTTT. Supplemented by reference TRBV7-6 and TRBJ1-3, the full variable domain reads GAGVSQSPRYKVTKRGQDVALRCDPISGHVSLYWYRQALGQGPEFLTYFNYEAQQDKSGLPNDRFSAERPEGSISTLTIQRTEQRDSAMYRCASSLAGTSDWGNTIYFGEGSWLTVV.

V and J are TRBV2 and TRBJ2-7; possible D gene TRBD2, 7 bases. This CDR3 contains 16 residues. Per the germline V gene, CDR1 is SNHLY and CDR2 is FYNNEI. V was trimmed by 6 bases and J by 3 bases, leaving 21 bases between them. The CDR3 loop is CASSLGGLAANYEQYF. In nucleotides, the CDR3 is TGTGCCAGCAGCCTCGGGGGGCTAGCGGCAAACTACGAGCAGTACTTC.

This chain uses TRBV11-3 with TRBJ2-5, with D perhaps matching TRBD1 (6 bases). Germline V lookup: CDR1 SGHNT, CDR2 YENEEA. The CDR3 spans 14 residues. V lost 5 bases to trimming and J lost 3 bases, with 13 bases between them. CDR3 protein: CASSPGHKEETQYF. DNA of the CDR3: TGTGCCAGCAGCCCGGGACACAAGGAAGAGACCCAGTACTTC.

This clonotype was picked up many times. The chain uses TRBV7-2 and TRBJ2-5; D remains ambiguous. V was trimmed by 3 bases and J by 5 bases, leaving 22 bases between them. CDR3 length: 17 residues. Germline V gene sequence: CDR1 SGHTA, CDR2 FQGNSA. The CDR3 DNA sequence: TGTGCCAGCAGCTTTACGTTGGGCCTTTACACCTGGGAGACCCAGTACTTC. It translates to CASSFTLGLYTWETQYF. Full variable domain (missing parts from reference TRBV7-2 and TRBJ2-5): GAGVSQSPSNKVTEKGKDVELRCDPISGHTALYWYRQSLGQGLEFLIYFQGNSAPDKSGLPSDRFSAERTGGSVSTLTIQRTQQEDSAVYLCASSFTLGLYTWETQYFGPGTRLLVL.

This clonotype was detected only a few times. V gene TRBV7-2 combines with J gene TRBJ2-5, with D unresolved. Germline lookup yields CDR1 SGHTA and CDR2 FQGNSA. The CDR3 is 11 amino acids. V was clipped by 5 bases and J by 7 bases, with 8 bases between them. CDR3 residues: CASSGTVTQYF. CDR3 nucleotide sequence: TGTGCCAGCAGCGGAACAGTGACCCAGTACTTC.